These 22 T cell receptor beta chains share one sample of origin, sequenced in a study of tumor and adjacent non-tumor tissue in lung cancer. No cell sorting was done before RNA was extracted from the tissue. More than 3 cm separated this lung sample from the edge of the tumor. The library came from three nested PCR rounds adapted from ARM-PCR protocols. In TCRdb, the multiplex PCR reads were re-called with MiXCR into one record per CDR3 protein. The sample holds about 67,000 distinct CDR3 sequences, under 80% seen once. Sequencing was carried out using distant non-tumor lung tissue. The receptor set was obtained from a man in his 60s with non-small cell lung cancer.

This clonotype was detected once. A much larger clone lies a single base off, so this may be a read error. The chain combines TRBV5-1 with TRBJ1-2; a possible D gene is TRBD1 (5 bases). The CDR3 is made up of 15 amino acids. The germline CDR1 and CDR2 sequences are SGHRS and YFSETQ. CDR3 coding DNA: TGCGCCAGCAGCCCACGAGGGGAGAGCGGCTATGGCAACACCTTC. Translation gives CASSPRGESGYGNTF.

This clonotype was found many times. The CDR3 sequence is CASTFSGNTEAFF. CDR3 sequence (DNA): TGTGCCAGCACTTTTTCAGGGAACACTGAAGCTTTCTTT. The rearrangement links TRBV6-2 or TRBV6-3 to TRBJ1-1; D remains ambiguous. Deletions cut 7 bases from V and 1 base from J, with 10 bases between. The length of the CDR3 is 13 residues. The germline gives CDR1 MNHEY, CDR2 SVGEGT.

Details on this clonotype: Germline is not matched at one junction end, which may reflect a read error. The CDR3 loop reads CASSSRIGGEGRMNTGELFF. Written as DNA, the CDR3 is TGTGCCAGCAGTTCCCGTATTGGGGGGGAGGGCCGTATGAACACTGGGGAGCTATTTTTT. The chain has TRBV6-6 and TRBJ2-2; 7 bases align to TRBD2. CDR3 length: 20 amino acids. Germline V CDR1 and CDR2: MNHNY, SVGAGI (reference sequence).

For this clonotype: The junction and the germline gene differ at one end; a read error may be behind it. This chain uses TRBV12-5 with TRBJ2-7; TRBD2 matches at 7 bases. This CDR3 is 19 amino acids long. CDR1 and CDR2 from the germline V gene are LGHNT and FRNRAP. The CDR3 protein is CASALESSGFTTHPYEQYF. Here the CDR3 DNA reads TGTGCTAGTGCTTTGGAGTCTAGCGGCTTTACCACTCACCCGTACGAACAGTACTTC.

This clonotype was counted between two and nine times. A much larger clone differs from this one at a single base, so this may be a read error. The chain is built from TRBV28 and TRBJ1-4; 10 bases match TRBD1. CDR1 is MDHEN and CDR2 is SYDVKM in the germline V gene. The CDR3 extends over 16 amino acids. The CDR3 loop is CAGSLGTGATNEKLFF. The CDR3 DNA is TGTGCCGGCAGTTTGGGGACAGGGGCAACTAATGAAAAACTGTTTTTT.

This clonotype appeared a single time. One end of the junction fails to match germline, which may point to a read error. This chain joins TRBV10-3 and TRBJ2-5; D is unresolved. Germline V gene data show CDR1 as ENHRY and CDR2 as SYGVKD. This CDR3 is built from 15 residues. The CDR3 loop reads CATSVATETQETQYF. Written as DNA, the CDR3 is TGTGCCACCAGTGTGGCTACCGAAACTCAAGAGACCCAGTACTTC.

As to this clonotype: One end of the junction is discordant with germline, which a read error may explain. The rearrangement uses TRBV11-1 and TRBJ2-7, with TRBD2 as a possible D gene (6 bases). The CDR3 extends over 16 amino acids. CDR1 is SGHAT and CDR2 is FQDESV in the germline V gene (reference sequence). The CDR3: CASSVTGGGDPYEKYF. The DNA of the CDR3 is TGTGCCAGCAGCGTAACCGGGGGAGGAGACCCATACGAGAAGTACTTC.

This chain links TRBV24-1 with TRBJ2-7; D may be TRBD2 (6 bases). V lost 0 bases and J 0 bases, leaving 11 bases between the germline ends. From germline, CDR1 is KGHDR and CDR2 SFDVKD. This CDR3 has 16 residues. CDR3 in DNA: TGTGCCACCAGTGATTTGAGGGACTTGATCTCCTACGAGCAGTACTTC. It encodes CATSDLRDLISYEQYF.

About this clonotype: A much larger clone differs from this one at a single base, so this may be a read error. V usage is TRBV28 and J usage is TRBJ1-1, with no clear D. The germline CDR1 and CDR2 sequences are MDHEN and SYDVKM. The CDR3 sequence is 12 residues long. CDR3 in DNA: TGTGCCAGCAGTTCGACTGCCACTGAAGCTTCCTTT. Its translation is CASSSTATEASF.

V is TRBV6-2 or TRBV6-3 and J is TRBJ1-2, with D tentatively TRBD1 (5 bases). This CDR3 contains 16 residues. The V gene's germline CDR1 is MNHEY and CDR2 SVGEGT. V was trimmed by 10 bases and J by 4 bases, leaving 25 bases between them. In DNA, the CDR3 is TGTGCCAACAGATTCAGGGAGGGAAAAATGTTCTATGGCTACACCTTC. Amino acids: CANRFREGKMFYGYTF.

With respect to this clonotype: One junction end does not reproduce the germline sequence, and a read error may be involved. The V gene is TRBV20-1, the J gene TRBJ2-7; 14 nucleotides align to TRBD2. The V gene's germline CDR1 is DFQATT and CDR2 SNEGSKA (reference sequence). This CDR3 comprises 15 residues. This CDR3 is CTATGTSGRFDEEYF. The CDR3 DNA reads as TGCACTGCTACAGGGACTAGCGGGAGATTCGACGAGGAGTACTTC.

To note about this clonotype: One end of the junction is discordant with germline, which a read error may explain. The chain is built from TRBV29-1 and TRBJ2-2, with TRBD1 identical over 7 bases. Germline CDR1 and CDR2: SQVTM and ANQGSEA. The CDR3 runs 16 residues. CDR3 in DNA: TGCAGCGTTGTTGACCGGGACAGAATGGACACCGGGGAACTGTTTTTT. Its protein product is CSVVDRDRMDTGELFF.

This chain connects TRBV5-5 to TRBJ2-7; no reliable D call. There are 17 residues in the CDR3. The germline gives CDR1 SGHKS, CDR2 YYEKEE (reference sequence). Trimming took off 4 bases at V and 5 bases at J, with 25 bases between the two ends. In DNA, the CDR3 is TGTGCCAGCAGCGATCCATGGGGTGACCTTATGATGCACGAGCAGTACTTC. It translates to CASSDPWGDLMMHEQYF.

Of note for this clonotype: This may stem from a read error, because a much larger clone lies one nucleotide away. The CDR3 does not end in the conserved phenylalanine or tryptophan, so this is likely a read error. The chain couples TRBV11-2 to TRBJ1-6; D gene ambiguous. V was trimmed by 5 bases and J by 9 bases, leaving 23 bases between them. The CDR3 covers 17 residues. CDR1 and CDR2 (germline): SGHAT, FQNNGV. CDR3 residues: CASSHLVLGESTSPLHY. The CDR3 nucleotides read TGTGCCAGCAGCCACCTGGTGCTTGGGGAAAGCACTTCACCCCTCCACTAT.

The gene calls are TRBV11-2 and TRBJ2-7; 8 nucleotides agree with TRBD2. The trim removed 6 bases at V and 6 bases at J, leaving 10 bases unmatched. This CDR3 is built from 14 residues. CDR1 and CDR2 (germline): SGHAT, FQNNGV. The CDR3 is CASREGLVVTEQYF. CDR3 coding DNA: TGTGCCAGCAGGGAGGGACTAGTCGTAACCGAGCAGTACTTC.

Comment on this clonotype: This may arise from a read error, as a much more abundant clone is one base away. The rearrangement uses TRBV5-1 and TRBJ1-2; D not certain. The V and J ends lost 3 bases and 8 bases respectively, with 17 bases between them. This CDR3 has 14 residues. Germline lookup yields CDR1 SGHRS and CDR2 YFSETQ. The CDR3 loop reads CASSSVTRDSGYTF. DNA for the CDR3: TGCGCCAGCAGCTCCGTGACAAGGGATTCAGGCTACACCTTC.

Concerning this clonotype itself: Lacking the conserved final phenylalanine or tryptophan, this CDR3 likely reflects a read error. The limits of the CDR3 on the DNA are not certain, so only TCRdb's listed CDR3 is given. V is TRBV12-3 or TRBV12-4 and J is TRBJ2-7. Inclusive of both ends, the CDR3 amounts to 14 amino acids. The CDR3: CTRSFLGSSYEQYL.

Comment on this clonotype: At one of its ends the junction is not consistent with the germline gene, which may arise from a read error. V gene TRBV5-6 combines with J gene TRBJ2-3; either TRBD1 or TRBD2 may fit D (5 bases each). From germline, CDR1 is SGHDT and CDR2 YYEEEE. This CDR3 is 15 amino acids long. CDR3 DNA: TGTGCCAGTTCGCCGGCGGTCTCTGGGGGAGATATGCAGTATTTT. Translated: CASSPAVSGGDMQYF.

As regards this clonotype: Since a much larger clone is just one base distant, this may be a read error. V gene TRBV25-1 combines with J gene TRBJ2-5; D gene uncertain. Germline V gives CDR1 MGHDK, CDR2 SYGVNS. This CDR3 has 14 residues. In nucleotides, the CDR3 is TGTGCCAACAGTGAATCTGGGAAGGCAGAGACCCAGTACTTC. This sequence encodes CANSESGKAETQYF.

As concerns this clonotype: A read error may account for a junction end that differs from germline. This chain uses TRBV4-2 with TRBJ2-5; D gene ambiguous. This CDR3 has 17 residues. Germline V gene lookup returns CDR1 LGHNA and CDR2 YNFKEQ. The CDR3 reads CASSKDLGVGPRGTQYF. The CDR3 DNA follows: TGTGCCAGCAGCAAAGATTTGGGTGTGGGCCCTCGTGGGACCCAGTACTTC.

The chain has TRBV19 and TRBJ1-5; possible D gene TRBD1, 5 bases. Trimming left V 3 bases short and J 0 bases short, with 9 bases between. The V gene's germline CDR1 is LNHDA and CDR2 SQIVND (reference sequence). The CDR3 is 15 amino acids. The CDR3, as DNA: TGTGCCAGTAGTATGGGGACGACTAGCAATCAGCCCCAGCATTTT. Translated, it gives CASSMGTTSNQPQHF. The variable domain in full, with the rest retrieved from reference TRBV19 and TRBJ1-5, is DGGITQSPKYLFRKEGQNVTLSCEQNLNHDAMYWYRQDPGQGLRLIYYSQIVNDFQKGDIAEGYSVSREKKESFPLTVTSAQKNPTAFYLCASSMGTTSNQPQHFGDGTRLSIL.

In its sample, this clonotype was seen many times. The CDR3 nucleotides are TGTGCCAGCAGCTTAGATCGAGGGCATGAGCAGTTCTTC. Translated: CASSLDRGHEQFF. The V call is TRBV11-2, the J call TRBJ2-1, with D possibly matching TRBD2 (5 bases). The CDR3 has 13 amino acids. Trimming pared 0 bases from V and 8 bases from J, leaving 8 bases between. From germline, CDR1 is SGHAT and CDR2 FQNNGV.